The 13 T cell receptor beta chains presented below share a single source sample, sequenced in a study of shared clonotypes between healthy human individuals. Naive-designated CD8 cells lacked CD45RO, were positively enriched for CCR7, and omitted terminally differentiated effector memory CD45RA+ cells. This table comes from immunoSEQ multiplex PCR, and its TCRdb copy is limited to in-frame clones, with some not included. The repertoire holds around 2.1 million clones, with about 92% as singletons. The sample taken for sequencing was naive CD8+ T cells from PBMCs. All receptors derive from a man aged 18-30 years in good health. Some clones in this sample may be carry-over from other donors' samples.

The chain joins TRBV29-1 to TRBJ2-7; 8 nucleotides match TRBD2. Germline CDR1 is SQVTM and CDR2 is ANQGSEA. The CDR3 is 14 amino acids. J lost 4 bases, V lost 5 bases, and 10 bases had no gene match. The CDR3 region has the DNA TGCAGCGTTCGACTAGCGAGAAAGCCGTACGAGCAGTACTTC. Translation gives CSVRLARKPYEQYF.

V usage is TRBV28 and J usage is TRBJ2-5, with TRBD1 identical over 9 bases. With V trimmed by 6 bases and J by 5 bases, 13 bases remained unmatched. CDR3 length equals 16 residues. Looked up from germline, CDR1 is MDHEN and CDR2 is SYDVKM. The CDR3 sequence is CASSPADTGGAETQYF. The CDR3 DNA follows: TGTGCCAGCAGCCCAGCCGACACAGGGGGCGCGGAGACCCAGTACTTC.

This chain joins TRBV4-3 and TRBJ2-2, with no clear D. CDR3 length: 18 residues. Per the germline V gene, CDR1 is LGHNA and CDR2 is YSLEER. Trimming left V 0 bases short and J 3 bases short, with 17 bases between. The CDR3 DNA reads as TGCGCCAGCAGCCAAGATTGGACGTTCGGGCAAGACACCGGGGAGCTGTTTTTT. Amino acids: CASSQDWTFGQDTGELFF.

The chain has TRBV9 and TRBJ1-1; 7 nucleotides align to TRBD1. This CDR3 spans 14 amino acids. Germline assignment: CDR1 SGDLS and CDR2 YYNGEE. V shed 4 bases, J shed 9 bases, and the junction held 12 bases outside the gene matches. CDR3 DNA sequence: TGTGCCAGCAGCCCTGAGGACAGGTTGGCGAAAGCTTTCTTT. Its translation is CASSPEDRLAKAFF.

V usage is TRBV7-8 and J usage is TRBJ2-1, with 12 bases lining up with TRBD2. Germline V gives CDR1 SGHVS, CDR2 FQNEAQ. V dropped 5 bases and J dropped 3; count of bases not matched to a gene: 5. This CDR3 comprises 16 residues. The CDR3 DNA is TGTGCCAGCAGCGCTGGACTAGCGGGATACTACAATGAGCAGTTCTTC. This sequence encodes CASSAGLAGYYNEQFF.

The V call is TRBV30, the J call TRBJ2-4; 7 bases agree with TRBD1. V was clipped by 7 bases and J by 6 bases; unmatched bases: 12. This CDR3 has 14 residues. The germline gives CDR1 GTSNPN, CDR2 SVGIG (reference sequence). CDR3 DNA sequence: TGTGCCTCGGAGGCGCCCCCAGGGGGAAACATTCAGTACTTC. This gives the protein CASEAPPGGNIQYF. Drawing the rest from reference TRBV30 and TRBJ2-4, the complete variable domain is SQTIHQWPATLVQPVGSPLSLECTVEGTSNPNLYWYRQAAGRGLQLLFYSVGIGQISSEVPQNLSASRPQDRQFILSSKKLLLSDSGFYLCASEAPPGGNIQYFGAGTRLSVL.

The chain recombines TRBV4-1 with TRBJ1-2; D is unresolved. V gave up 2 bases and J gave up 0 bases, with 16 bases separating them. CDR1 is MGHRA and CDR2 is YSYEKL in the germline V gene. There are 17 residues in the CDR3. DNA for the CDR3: TGCGCCAGCAGCCAACCCCCCTCCCGCGGATCTAACTATGGCTACACCTTC. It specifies CASSQPPSRGSNYGYTF.

Here the CDR3 reads CASSLALQGANYGYTF. For the CDR3, the DNA is TGTGCCAGCAGCTTAGCGCTCCAGGGGGCTAACTATGGCTACACCTTC. V is TRBV7-9 and J is TRBJ1-2; 7 positions match TRBD1. J lost 0 bases, V lost 0 bases, and 4 bases had no gene match. Germline V gene sequence: CDR1 SEHNR, CDR2 FQNEAQ (reference sequence). This CDR3 is 16 amino acids long.

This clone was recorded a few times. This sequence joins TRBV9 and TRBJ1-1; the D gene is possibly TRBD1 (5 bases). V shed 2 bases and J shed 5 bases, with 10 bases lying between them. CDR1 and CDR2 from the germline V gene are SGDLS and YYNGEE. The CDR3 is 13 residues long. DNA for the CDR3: TGTGCCAGCAGCGTTGGGACGGTGACTGAAGCTTTCTTT. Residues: CASSVGTVTEAFF.

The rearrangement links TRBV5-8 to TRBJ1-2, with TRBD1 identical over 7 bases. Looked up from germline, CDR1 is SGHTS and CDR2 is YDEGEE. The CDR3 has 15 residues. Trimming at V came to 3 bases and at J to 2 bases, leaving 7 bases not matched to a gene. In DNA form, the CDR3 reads TGTGCCAGCAGCTCCTCCGGGACAGCCAACTATGGCTACACCTTC. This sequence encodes CASSSSGTANYGYTF. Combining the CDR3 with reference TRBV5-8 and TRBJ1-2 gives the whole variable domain EAGVTQSPTHLIKTRGQQATLRCSPISGHTSVYWYQQALGLGLQFLLWYDEGEERNRGNFPPRFSGRQFPNYSSELNVNALELEDSALYLCASSSSGTANYGYTFGSGTRLTVV.

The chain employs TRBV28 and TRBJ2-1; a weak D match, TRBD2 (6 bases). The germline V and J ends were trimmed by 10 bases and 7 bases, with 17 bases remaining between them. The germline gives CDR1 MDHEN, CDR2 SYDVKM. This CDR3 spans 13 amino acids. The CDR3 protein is CATTGTQGNEQFF. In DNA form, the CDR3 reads TGTGCCACCACCGGGACTCAAGGAAATGAGCAGTTCTTC.

CDR3 sequence reads: CAWSVVGWVETQYF. The CDR3 nucleotides read TGTGCCTGGAGTGTAGTAGGATGGGTGGAGACCCAGTACTTC. The rearrangement uses TRBV30 and TRBJ2-5; D not resolved. Germline V CDR1 and CDR2: GTSNPN, SVGIG (reference sequence). The V and J ends lost 0 bases and 5 bases respectively, with 13 bases between them. This CDR3 comprises 14 residues.

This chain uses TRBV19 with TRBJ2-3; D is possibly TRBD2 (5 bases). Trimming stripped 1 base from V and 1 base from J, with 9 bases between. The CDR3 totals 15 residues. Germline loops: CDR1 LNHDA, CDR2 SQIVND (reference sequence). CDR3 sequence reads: CASSIGEGRTDTQYF. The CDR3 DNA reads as TGTGCCAGTAGTATAGGAGAGGGCCGCACAGATACGCAGTATTTT.